This TCR beta chain was obtained from a study of cytomegalovirus exposure and HLA in healthy donors. CDR3 size: 15 residues. Germline assignment: CDR1 SEHNR and CDR2 FQNEAQ (reference sequence). V dropped 2 bases and J dropped 4 bases, with 12 bases sitting between them. PCR primers comprised 60 Vbeta and 13 Jbeta primers. Some clones are missing from TCRdb's copy, which holds only in-frame ones; the method was immunoSEQ multiplex PCR. The repertoire includes around 140,000 clones, about two thirds of them detected once, and roughly 2% sits in the top ten. This receptor was identified in a woman in her sixties or seventies in good health and CMV-seropositive. Sequencing input: PBMCs. The chain recombines TRBV7-9 with TRBJ1-5; weak D call: TRBD1 (5 bases). CDR3 residues: CASSLSVGVNQPQHF. CDR3 coding DNA: TGTGCCAGCAGCTTATCGGTAGGGGTTAATCAGCCCCAGCATTTT.